This T cell receptor (beta chain) comes out of a study of beta chain features in type 1 diabetes. Broader study findings: All four CD4+ subsets from Type 1 diabetes patients carried moderately but significantly shorter TCRB CDR3s.

The CDR3 consists of 14 residues. CDR1 and CDR2 (germline): SGHNT, YYREEE (reference sequence). V was cut by 1 base and J by 2 bases, with 8 bases left in between. This clone was seen a handful of times. Its antigen is not known. The isolated RNA, all of it, was reverse transcribed, so expressed TCRB transcripts were what got sequenced. Sequenced by immunoSEQ multiplex PCR; TCRdb stores in-frame clones only, minus some. The sample gives 50,000 to 65,000 clones, under 55% of which show up once; about 1.5% is in the top ten. It was one heparinised blood draw, averaging around 100 mL, that each donor gave.

This receptor was obtained from a young man with type 1 diabetes. The material sequenced was Tregs from blood. V gene TRBV5-4 combines with J gene TRBJ2-3; tentative D call: TRBD2 (5 bases). The chain's CDR3 is CASSLRADTDTQYF. DNA for the CDR3: TGTGCCAGCAGCTTGAGAGCGGACACAGATACGCAGTATTTT.